These T cell receptor beta chains were read from a single sample in a study of beta chain features in type 1 diabetes. The data were produced by immunoSEQ multiplex PCR, yet TCRdb's version contains in-frame clones alone and is incomplete. Of approximately 170,000 clones listed, approximately 8.1% are singletons. The sample taken for sequencing was central memory CD4+ T cells from blood. These receptors all come from a woman aged 40 to 50 with type 1 diabetes. Each CDR3 is given with its conserved first and last residue. A D gene is named only where the DNA matches it firmly. Expanded clones get a size class; other rows say once, few or many, or leave the size out.

many TRBJ2-1 NA TRBV30 CAWSRRSGDEQFF TGTGCCTGGAGTCGCCGAAGCGGAGATGAGCAGTTCTTC
NA TRBJ2-5 NA TRBV5-6 CASSFGYRQETQYF TGTGCCAGCAGCTTTGGGTACAGACAAGAGACCCAGTACTTC
few TRBJ2-7 TRBD1 TRBV4-1 CASRPGQGKNYEQYF TGCGCCAGCAGACCGGGACAGGGGAAAAACTACGAGCAGTACTTC
few TRBJ1-4 TRBD1 TRBV28 CASSLRQGVEKLFF TGTGCCAGCAGTTTAAGACAGGGAGTCGAAAAACTGTTTTTT
NA TRBJ2-5 NA TRBV9 CASSVGPERALGDQYF TGTGCCAGCAGCGTAGGACCTGAGCGGGCCCTAGGGGACCAGTACTTC
few TRBJ2-7 NA TRBV7-2 CASGFAALTYEQYF TGTGCCAGCGGCTTCGCGGCCCTCACCTACGAGCAGTACTTC
NA TRBJ2-1 TRBD2 TRBV7-2 CASATGGAGVEQFF TGTGCCAGCGCGACGGGGGGGGCGGGAGTTGAGCAGTTCTTC
NA TRBJ1-4 NA TRBV30 CAWSGQWAGEKLFF TGTGCCTGGAGTGGGCAGTGGGCTGGGGAAAAACTGTTTTTT
NA TRBJ2-7 TRBD1 TRBV10-3 CAIRRTGGNYEQYF TGTGCCATCAGGCGGACAGGGGGCAACTACGAGCAGTACTTC
few TRBJ2-7 TRBD1 TRBV6-1 CASGGQGLGYEQYF TGTGCCAGCGGAGGACAGGGTCTAGGATACGAGCAGTACTTC
NA TRBJ2-5 TRBD2 TRBV5-1 CASSFGRGEETQYF TGCGCCAGCAGCTTTGGACGGGGGGAGGAGACCCAGTACTTC
few TRBJ2-5 NA TRBV30 CAWGTVGTFQETQYF TGTGCCTGGGGAACCGTGGGGACATTTCAAGAGACCCAGTACTTC
NA TRBJ2-7 NA TRBV12-2 CASRWGDSPRLAEQYF TGTGCAAGTCGCTGGGGGGACTCGCCTCGTTTAGCCGAGCAGTACTTC
NA TRBJ1-1 TRBD1 TRBV2 CASSALGQQNTEAFF TGTGCCAGCAGTGCCTTGGGACAGCAGAACACTGAAGCTTTCTTT
NA TRBJ2-7 TRBD2 TRBV5-4 CASSLVRIGTSSAEQYF TGTGCCAGCAGCTTGGTTAGGATTGGGACTAGCAGTGCCGAGCAGTACTTC
NA TRBJ2-7 NA TRBV7-9 CASSSSGTLTYEQYF TGTGCCAGCAGCTCATCGGGGACACTCACCTACGAGCAGTACTTC
NA TRBJ2-6 NA TRBV6-5 CASSLDRFGANVLTF TGTGCCAGCAGTCTCGACAGGTTCGGGGCCAACGTCCTGACTTTC
few TRBJ2-7 TRBD2 TRBV4-2 CASSQELAGGVQYF TGTGCCAGCAGCCAAGAGCTAGCGGGGGGGGTGCAGTACTTC
many TRBJ1-5 NA TRBV28 CASSRSLEGQPQHF TGTGCCAGCAGTAGGTCGCTTGAGGGTCAGCCCCAGCATTTT
NA TRBJ1-1 NA TRBV18 CASSRASRGAFF TGTGCCAGCTCACGGGCATCTAGGGGGGCTTTCTTT
NA TRBJ1-2 NA TRBV9 CASSVRADAGSYTF TGTGCCAGCAGCGTAAGGGCCGATGCCGGGAGCTACACCTTC
many TRBJ2-5 NA TRBV29-1 CSVERVETQYF TGCAGCGTTGAGAGGGTAGAGACCCAGTACTTC
few TRBJ1-5 NA TRBV30 CAWTQGPNQPQHF TGTGCCTGGACTCAGGGTCCCAATCAGCCCCAGCATTTT
few TRBJ2-1 NA TRBV5-4 CASSFRGHYNEQFF TGTGCCAGCAGCTTTCGAGGCCACTACAATGAGCAGTTCTTC
few TRBJ2-3 NA TRBV29-1 CSVFGISSTDTQYF TGCAGCGTTTTTGGCATTTCGAGCACAGATACGCAGTATTTT
few TRBJ1-5 NA TRBV10-3 CATRGAGADQPQHF TGTGCCACCCGAGGGGCAGGGGCTGATCAGCCCCAGCATTTT
NA TRBJ2-1 TRBD2 TRBV9 CASSVRLADYNEQFF TGTGCCAGCAGCGTAAGACTAGCGGATTACAATGAGCAGTTCTTC
few TRBJ1-2 NA TRBV28 CASSPTGPNYGYTF TGTGCCAGCAGTCCTACAGGCCCGAACTATGGCTACACCTTC
NA TRBJ2-7 TRBD2 TRBV28 CATETSGTYEQYF TGTGCCACCGAGACTAGCGGAACCTACGAGCAGTACTTC
NA TRBJ1-2 TRBD1 TRBV5-8 CASRQRTGNRYTF TGTGCCAGCAGACAAAGGACAGGGAATCGCTACACCTTC
few TRBJ2-5 NA TRBV20-1 CSVHWERTQYF TGCAGTGTCCACTGGGAGCGAACCCAGTACTTC
few TRBJ2-1 NA TRBV2 CASSEERGPPDEQFF TGTGCCAGCAGTGAGGAGCGCGGGCCTCCGGATGAGCAGTTCTTC
NA TRBJ1-2 NA TRBV7-9 CASSLPPGQTRGYTF TGTGCCAGCAGCTTACCCCCCGGACAGACCAGGGGCTACACCTTC